The sequence of this TCR beta chain was determined in a study of identifying expanded T cells in peripheral blood. Collection occurred without any documented infections or immune events in donors. This clone was recorded once. Its antigen is currently unknown. Study observations and caveats: Roughly 1.2 clones differed between technical replicates, versus approximately 17 and 20 over time. Roughly two-week clone count variance significantly increased as total template count grew.

Some clones are missing from TCRdb's copy, which holds only in-frame ones; the method was immunoSEQ multiplex PCR. Of 50,000 to 60,000 clones in the sample, 82% are singletons; the top ten hold 11% to 15%. Trimming removed 7 bases from V and 6 bases from J; junction bases left unmatched: 9. The CDR3 runs 13 residues. Germline CDR1 is SGDLS and CDR2 is YYNGEE. This chain links TRBV9 with TRBJ1-2; 7 positions match TRBD1. This TCR was sampled from a person aged 18 to 70 in good health. The source material was blood. The CDR3 is CASHRGGVDGYTF. As DNA, the CDR3 is TGTGCCAGCCACCGAGGGGGCGTGGATGGCTACACCTTC.